Given below is one TCR beta chain in context. Its antigen remains unidentified. The junction departs from the called germline gene at one end, perhaps through a read error. These data come from a study of molecular identifiers for immune sequencing clone quantification. Overall study results and limits: Among effectors, clones above 20 RNA copies held over 98% of molecules; among naive cells, under 1%. Reportedly, one cell's Jurkat TCR RNA was detected within 1,200,000 naive CD8 cells. Barcode-sharing identical TCR molecules could underestimate highly expanded clone sizes.

A single record per CDR3 protein comes from TCRdb applying MiXCR to the PCR reads. Among over 50,000 distinct CDR3 sequences, 35% to 40% were seen once, and the ten largest hold 3.5% to 4%. In the sort, naive CD8 T cells were defined as CD8+CD4-CCR7+CD45RA+. Germline V CDR1 and CDR2: SGHTA, FQGNSA. CDR3 size: 16 residues. The J gene is TRBJ2-3, the V gene TRBV7-2; 8 positions match TRBD1. The sequence was obtained from a human donor in good health. Some libraries in this study had Jurkat cell RNA spiked in. Sequenced material: naive CD8+ T cells from blood, with Jurkat cell RNA spiked in. The subset was: FACS-sorted CD8+CD4-CCR7+CD45RA+ naive T cells. The CDR3 protein is CASSVPRTGIRDAQYF. For the CDR3, the DNA is TGTGCCAGCAGCGTACCGAGGACAGGGATAAGAGATGCGCAGTATTTT.